The present T cell receptor beta chain was sequenced within a study of blood T cell repertoires in COVID-19. Study-wide context: Samples of COVID-19 (acute and convalescent) were obtained from the United States, Italy and Spain.

Authors' methods: How many nucleated cells were present was estimated from reference gene primer amplification. The repertoire was sequenced with immunoSEQ multiplex PCR; TCRdb's copy has only in-frame clones and lacks some. V and J calls and clone size follow that table, whereas D and trimming were derived from the DNA. The profile shows hundreds of thousands of clones, about 90% of them singletons. With regard to this clone: Other DNA sequences of this sample code for an identical CDR3.

The CDR3 length is 15 residues. V shed 0 bases and J 3 bases; nucleotides not matched to a gene: 2. Looked up from germline, CDR1 is SGDLS and CDR2 is YYNGEE. The chain links TRBV9 to TRBJ2-7, with 11 bases lining up with TRBD1. What was sequenced was peripheral blood. The receptor's source is a woman under 30 with acute or convalescent COVID-19. The CDR3 protein is CASSVEGTGGYEQYF. CDR3 sequence (DNA): TGTGCCAGCAGCGTAGAGGGGACAGGGGGCTACGAGCAGTACTTC.